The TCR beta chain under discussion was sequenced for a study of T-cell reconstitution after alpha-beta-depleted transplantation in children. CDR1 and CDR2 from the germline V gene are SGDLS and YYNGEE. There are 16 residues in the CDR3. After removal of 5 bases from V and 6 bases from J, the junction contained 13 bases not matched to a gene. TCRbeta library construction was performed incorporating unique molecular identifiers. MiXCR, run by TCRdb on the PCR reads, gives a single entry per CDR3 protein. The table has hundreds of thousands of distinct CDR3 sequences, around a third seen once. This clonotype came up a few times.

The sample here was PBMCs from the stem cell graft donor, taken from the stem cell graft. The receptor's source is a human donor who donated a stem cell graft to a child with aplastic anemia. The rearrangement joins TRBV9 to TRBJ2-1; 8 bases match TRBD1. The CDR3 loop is CASSIRTGTGLNEQFF. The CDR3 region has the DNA TGTGCCAGCAGTATCCGAACCGGGACAGGTCTCAATGAGCAGTTCTTC.